This T cell receptor (beta chain) was recorded in a study of T cells expressing NK-cell markers. Comments on this clonotype: Its antigen is undetermined.

Study-wide results and limits: For a few donors, these clonotypes were likewise the leading ones in the CD3+CD56-NKG2C+ fraction.

TCRdb re-called the 5' RACE reads and gives one entry per CDR3 protein, without DNA. Reported are 350,000 to 450,000 distinct CDR3 sequences; the ten largest clones contain around 5.2%. The clonotype originates from a man aged 18-69 years in good health. Sequencing was done on a sample of blood T cells: a sorted CD56 or NKG2C T cell subset, CD4+ or CD8+ T cells, or bulk PBMC T cells (not recorded which).

CDR3 amino acids: CASSLAPAGSGAKETQYF. The chain links TRBV5-1 to TRBJ2-5; TCRdb selects TRBD2, and the lack of DNA leaves this call unchecked. CDR3 length: 18 amino acids. Germline lookup yields CDR1 SGHRS and CDR2 YFSETQ.